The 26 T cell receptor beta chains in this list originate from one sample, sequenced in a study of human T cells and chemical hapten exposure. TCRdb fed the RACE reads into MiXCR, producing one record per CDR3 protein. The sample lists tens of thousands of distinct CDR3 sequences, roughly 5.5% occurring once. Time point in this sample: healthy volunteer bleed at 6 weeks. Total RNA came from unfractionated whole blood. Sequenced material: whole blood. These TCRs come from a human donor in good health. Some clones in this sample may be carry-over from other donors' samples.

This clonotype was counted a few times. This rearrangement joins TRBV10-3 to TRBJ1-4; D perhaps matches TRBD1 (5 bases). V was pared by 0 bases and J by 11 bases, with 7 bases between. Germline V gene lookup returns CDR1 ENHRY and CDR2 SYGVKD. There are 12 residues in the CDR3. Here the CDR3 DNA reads TGTGCCATCAGTGAGTCTGGGGCGAAACTGTTTTTT. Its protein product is CAISESGAKLFF.

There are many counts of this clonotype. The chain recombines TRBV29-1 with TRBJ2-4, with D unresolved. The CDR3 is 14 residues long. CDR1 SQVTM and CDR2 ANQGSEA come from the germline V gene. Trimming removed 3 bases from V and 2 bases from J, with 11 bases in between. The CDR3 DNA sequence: TGCAGCGTTGAGGGCCATGGAACCAAAAACATTCAGTACTTC. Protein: CSVEGHGTKNIQYF.

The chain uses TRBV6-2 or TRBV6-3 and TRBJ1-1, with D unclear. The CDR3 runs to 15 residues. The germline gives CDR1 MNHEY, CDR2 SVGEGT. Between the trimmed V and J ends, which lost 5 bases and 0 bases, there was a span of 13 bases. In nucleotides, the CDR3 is TGTGCCAGCAGTCCCCTGGGTTACATGAACACTGAAGCTTTCTTT. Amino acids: CASSPLGYMNTEAFF.

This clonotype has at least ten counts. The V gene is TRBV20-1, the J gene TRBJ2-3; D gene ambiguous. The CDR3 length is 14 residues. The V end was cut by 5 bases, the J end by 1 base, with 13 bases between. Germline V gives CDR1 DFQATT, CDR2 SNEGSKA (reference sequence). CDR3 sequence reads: CSASHGRGTDTQYF. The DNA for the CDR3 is TGCAGTGCTTCCCATGGCCGGGGCACAGATACGCAGTATTTT.

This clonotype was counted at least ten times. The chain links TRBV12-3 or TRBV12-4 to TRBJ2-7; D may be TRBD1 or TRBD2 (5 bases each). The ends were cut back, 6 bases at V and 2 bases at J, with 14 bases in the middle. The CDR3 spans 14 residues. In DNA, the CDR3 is TGTGCCAGCAGCCCTAACGGGGCCGCCTACGAGCAGTACTTC. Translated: CASSPNGAAYEQYF.

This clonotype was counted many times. The CDR3 reads CASSHIGTVRGQPQHF. CDR3 nucleotides: TGCGCCAGCAGCCACATCGGGACCGTGAGGGGTCAGCCCCAGCATTTT. This chain uses TRBV4-1 with TRBJ1-5; tentatively, D is TRBD1 (5 bases). Germline-derived CDR1 and CDR2 are MGHRA and YSYEKL. CDR3 length: 16 residues. Trimming stripped 3 bases from V and 6 bases from J, with 18 bases between.

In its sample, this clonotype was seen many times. CDR3 residues: CASSLDNRGSPGYTF. DNA for the CDR3: TGTGCCAGCAGCTTAGATAACAGGGGGAGTCCTGGCTACACCTTC. The chain is built from TRBV7-2 and TRBJ1-2; 8 bases match TRBD1. V lost 1 base to trimming and J lost 7 bases; unmatched junction nucleotides: 8. CDR3 size: 15 residues. CDR1 and CDR2 (germline): SGHTA, FQGNSA.

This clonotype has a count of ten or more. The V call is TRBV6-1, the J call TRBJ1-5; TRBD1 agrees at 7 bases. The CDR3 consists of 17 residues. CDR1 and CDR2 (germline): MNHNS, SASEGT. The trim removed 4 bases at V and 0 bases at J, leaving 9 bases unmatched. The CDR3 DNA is TGTGCCAGCAGTGGAACCGGGACAGCTATTAGCAATCAGCCCCAGCATTTT. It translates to CASSGTGTAISNQPQHF.

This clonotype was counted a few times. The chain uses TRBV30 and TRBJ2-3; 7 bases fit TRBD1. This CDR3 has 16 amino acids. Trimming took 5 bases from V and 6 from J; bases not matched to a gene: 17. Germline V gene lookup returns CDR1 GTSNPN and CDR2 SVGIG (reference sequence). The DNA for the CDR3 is TGTGCCTGGGGCTCCGACAGGGCCACTACTATGGATACGCAGTATTTT. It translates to CAWGSDRATTMDTQYF.

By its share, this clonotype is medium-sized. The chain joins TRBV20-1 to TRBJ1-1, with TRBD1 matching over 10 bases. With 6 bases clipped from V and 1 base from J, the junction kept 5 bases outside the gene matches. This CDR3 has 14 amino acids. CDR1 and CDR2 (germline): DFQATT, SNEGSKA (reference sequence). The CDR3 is CSARTGGPNTEAFF. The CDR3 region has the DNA TGCAGTGCGCGGACAGGGGGTCCGAACACTGAAGCTTTCTTT.

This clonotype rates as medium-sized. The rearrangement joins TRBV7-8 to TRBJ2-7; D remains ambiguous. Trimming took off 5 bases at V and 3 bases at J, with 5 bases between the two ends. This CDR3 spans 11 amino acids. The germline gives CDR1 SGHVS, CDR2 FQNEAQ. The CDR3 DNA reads TGTGCCAGCAGCGCGGACTACGAGCAGTACTTC. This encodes CASSADYEQYF. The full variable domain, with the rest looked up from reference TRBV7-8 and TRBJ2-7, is GAGVSQSPRYKVAKRGQDVALRCDPISGHVSLFWYQQALGQGPEFLTYFQNEAQLDKSGLPSDRFFAERPEGSVSTLKIQRTQQEDSAVYLCASSADYEQYFGPGTRLTVT.

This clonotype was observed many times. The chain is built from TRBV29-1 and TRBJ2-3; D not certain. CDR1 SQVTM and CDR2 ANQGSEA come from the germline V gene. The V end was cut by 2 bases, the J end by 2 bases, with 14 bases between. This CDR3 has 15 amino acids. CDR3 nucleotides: TGCAGCGTTGAATTGCAGGAACGAAACACAGATACGCAGTATTTT. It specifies CSVELQERNTDTQYF.

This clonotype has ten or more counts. The CDR3 region is CASSSLAAGDWEAFF. Here the CDR3 DNA reads TGTGCCAGCAGCTCCCTAGCGGCTGGGGACTGGGAAGCTTTCTTT. The J gene is TRBJ1-1, the V gene TRBV6-5; D possibly corresponds to TRBD1 (5 bases). CDR1 MNHEY and CDR2 SVGAGI come from the germline V gene. The ends were cut back, 6 bases at V and 8 bases at J, with 22 bases in the middle. CDR3 length equals 15 residues.

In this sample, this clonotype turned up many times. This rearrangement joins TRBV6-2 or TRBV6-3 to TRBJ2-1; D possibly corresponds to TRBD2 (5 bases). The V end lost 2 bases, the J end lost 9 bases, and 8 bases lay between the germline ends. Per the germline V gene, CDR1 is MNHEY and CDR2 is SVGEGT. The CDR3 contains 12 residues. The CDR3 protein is CASSYAAGEQFF. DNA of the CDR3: TGTGCCAGCAGTTACGCGGCGGGTGAGCAGTTCTTC.

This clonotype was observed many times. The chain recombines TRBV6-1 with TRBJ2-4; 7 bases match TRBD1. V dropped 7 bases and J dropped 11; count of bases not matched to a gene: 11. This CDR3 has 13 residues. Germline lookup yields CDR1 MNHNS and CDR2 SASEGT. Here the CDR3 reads CASTVMGQSLQYF. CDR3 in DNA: TGTGCCAGCACAGTAATGGGACAGTCTCTTCAGTACTTC.

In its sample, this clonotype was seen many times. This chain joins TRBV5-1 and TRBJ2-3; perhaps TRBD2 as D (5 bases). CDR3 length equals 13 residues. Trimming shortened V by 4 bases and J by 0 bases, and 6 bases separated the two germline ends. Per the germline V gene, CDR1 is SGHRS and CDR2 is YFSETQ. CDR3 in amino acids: CASSQRSTDTQYF. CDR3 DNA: TGCGCCAGCAGCCAGCGGAGCACAGATACGCAGTATTTT.

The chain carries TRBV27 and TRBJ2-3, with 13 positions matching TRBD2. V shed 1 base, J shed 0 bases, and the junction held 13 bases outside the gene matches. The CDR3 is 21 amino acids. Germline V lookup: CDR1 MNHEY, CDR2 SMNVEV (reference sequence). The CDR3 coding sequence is TGTGCCAGCAGTTTATATACACTAGCGGGGGGGCCAGGAAAGAGCACAGATACGCAGTATTTT. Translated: CASSLYTLAGGPGKSTDTQYF.

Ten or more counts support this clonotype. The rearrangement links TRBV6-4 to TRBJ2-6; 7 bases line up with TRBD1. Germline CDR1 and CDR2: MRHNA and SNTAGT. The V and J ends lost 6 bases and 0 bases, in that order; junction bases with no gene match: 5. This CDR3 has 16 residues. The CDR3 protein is CASSANRGSGANVLTF. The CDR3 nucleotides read TGTGCCAGCAGCGCCAACAGGGGCTCTGGGGCCAACGTCCTGACTTTC.

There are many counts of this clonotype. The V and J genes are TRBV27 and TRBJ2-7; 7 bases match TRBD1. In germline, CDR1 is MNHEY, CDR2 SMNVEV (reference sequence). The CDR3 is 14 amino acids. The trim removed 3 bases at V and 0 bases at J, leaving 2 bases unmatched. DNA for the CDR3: TGTGCCAGCAGTTTGGACAGGAACTCCTACGAGCAGTACTTC. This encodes CASSLDRNSYEQYF.

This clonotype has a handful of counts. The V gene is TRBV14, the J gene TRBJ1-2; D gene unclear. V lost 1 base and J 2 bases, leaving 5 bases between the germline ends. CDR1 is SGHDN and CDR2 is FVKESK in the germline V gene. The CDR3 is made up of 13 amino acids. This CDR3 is CASSQVANYGYTF. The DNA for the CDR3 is TGTGCCAGCAGCCAAGTGGCAAACTATGGCTACACCTTC.

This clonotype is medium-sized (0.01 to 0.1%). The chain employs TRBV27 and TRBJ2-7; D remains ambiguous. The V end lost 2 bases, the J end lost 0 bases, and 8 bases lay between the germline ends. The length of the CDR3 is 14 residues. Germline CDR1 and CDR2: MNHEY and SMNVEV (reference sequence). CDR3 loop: CASSLGTYSYEQYF. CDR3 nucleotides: TGTGCCAGCAGTTTAGGCACCTACTCCTACGAGCAGTACTTC.

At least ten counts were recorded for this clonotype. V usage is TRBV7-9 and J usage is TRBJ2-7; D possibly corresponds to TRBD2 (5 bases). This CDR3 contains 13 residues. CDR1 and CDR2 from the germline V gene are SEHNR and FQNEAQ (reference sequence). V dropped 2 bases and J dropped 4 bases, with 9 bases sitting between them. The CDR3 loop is CASSLPRGYEQYF. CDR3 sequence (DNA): TGTGCCAGCAGCTTACCCCGGGGTTACGAGCAGTACTTC.

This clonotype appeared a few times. The CDR3 region has the DNA TGTGCCAGCAGTTTACATACTTTGAACACTGAAGCTTTCTTT. Translation: CASSLHTLNTEAFF. This chain links TRBV28 with TRBJ1-1, with unresolved D. The V end was cut by 2 bases, the J end by 0 bases, with 7 bases between. Per germline, CDR1 MDHEN and CDR2 SYDVKM. This CDR3 is built from 14 residues.

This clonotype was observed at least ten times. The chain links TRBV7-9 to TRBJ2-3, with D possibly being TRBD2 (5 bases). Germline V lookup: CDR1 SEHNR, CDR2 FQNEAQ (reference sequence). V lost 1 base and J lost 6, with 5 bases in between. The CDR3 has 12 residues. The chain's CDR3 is CASSLVADTQYF. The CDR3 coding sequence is TGTGCCAGCAGCTTAGTAGCGGATACGCAGTATTTT.

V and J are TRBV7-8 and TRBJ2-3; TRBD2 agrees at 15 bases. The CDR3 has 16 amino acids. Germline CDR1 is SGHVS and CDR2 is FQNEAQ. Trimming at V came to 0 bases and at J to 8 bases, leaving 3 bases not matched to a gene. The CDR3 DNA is TGTGCCAGCAGCTTAGCAGGACTAGCGGGAGGGGGTACGCAGTATTTT. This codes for CASSLAGLAGGGTQYF.

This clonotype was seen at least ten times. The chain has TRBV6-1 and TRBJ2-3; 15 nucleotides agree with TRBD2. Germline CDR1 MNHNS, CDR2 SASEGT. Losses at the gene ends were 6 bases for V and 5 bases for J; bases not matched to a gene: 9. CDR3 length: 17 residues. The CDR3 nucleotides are TGTGCCAGCAGGGGACTAGCGGGGGGCCTTCTGAAAGATACGCAGTATTTT. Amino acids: CASRGLAGGLLKDTQYF.